A single sample gave rise to the 25 T cell receptor beta chains below, sequenced in a study of metastatic and nonmetastatic thyroid tumors. Each patient went into thyroid surgery without having received any treatment. MiXCR was used by TCRdb to re-call the PCR reads. Of thousands of clones listed, roughly 35% are singletons. Material for sequencing was adjacent normal tissue. These receptors all stem from a female donor with papillary thyroid cancer or a benign thyroid nodule (not recorded which). Some clones in this sample may be carry-over from other donors' samples.

With regard to this clone: In the same sample, other DNA sequences code for this CDR3. V usage is TRBV7-9 and J usage is TRBJ2-7; D is undetermined. Looked up from germline, CDR1 is SEHNR and CDR2 is FQNEAQ (reference sequence). CDR3 length equals 12 residues. Trimming stripped 5 bases from V and 0 bases from J, with 5 bases between. The DNA of the CDR3 is TGTGCCAGCAGCCCAGGCTCCTACGAGCAGTACTTC. Residues: CASSPGSYEQYF. Using reference TRBV7-9 and TRBJ2-7 for the parts outside the CDR3, the full variable domain is DTGVSQNPRHKITKRGQNVTFRCDPISEHNRLYWYRQTLGQGPEFLTYFQNEAQLEKSRLLSDRFSAERPKGSFSTLEIQRTEQGDSAMYLCASSPGSYEQYFGPGTRLTVT.

This clone has a handful of counts. The same CDR3 also results from other DNA sequences found in this sample. The V call is TRBV2, the J call TRBJ2-7; the match to TRBD2 covers 11 bases. Trimming at V came to 6 bases and at J to 2 bases, leaving 3 bases not matched to a gene. Germline CDR1 SNHLY, CDR2 FYNNEI. This CDR3 comprises 14 residues. In DNA, the CDR3 is TGTGCCAGCAGGCCGGGACTAGCGGCCTACGAGCAGTACTTC. Residues: CASRPGLAAYEQYF.

The V and J genes are TRBV20-1 and TRBJ2-5; 8 bases map to TRBD2. This CDR3 contains 15 residues. Germline V gene lookup returns CDR1 DFQATT and CDR2 SNEGSKA (reference sequence). Losses at the gene ends were 5 bases for V and 5 bases for J; bases not matched to a gene: 13. CDR3 protein: CSARRTSYGYETQYF. CDR3 sequence (DNA): TGCAGTGCTCGGCGGACTAGCTATGGGTACGAGACCCAGTACTTC.

This clone counts as medium-sized. V is TRBV4-2 and J is TRBJ1-2; a weak D match, TRBD1 (6 bases). Germline loops: CDR1 LGHNA, CDR2 YNFKEQ. The length of the CDR3 is 15 residues. V was cut by 0 bases and J by 4 bases, with 12 bases left in between. CDR3 protein: CASSQDRGNGYGYTF. Written as DNA, the CDR3 is TGTGCCAGCAGCCAAGACAGGGGAAATGGCTATGGCTACACCTTC.

This clone was counted a few times. The chain links TRBV6-1 to TRBJ1-5; the D is unclear. Trimming took off 1 base at V and 2 bases at J, with 12 bases between the two ends. Germline V gene data show CDR1 as MNHNS and CDR2 as SASEGT. The CDR3 runs 16 residues. The CDR3 nucleotides are TGTGCCAGCAGTGAAGAGGTCAGATCAGGCAATCAGCCCCAGCATTTT. The encoded protein is CASSEEVRSGNQPQHF.

Worth noting for this clone: The conserved closing phenylalanine or tryptophan is absent in this CDR3, likely reflecting a read error. The gene calls are TRBV6-5 and TRBJ2-1; D is perhaps TRBD2 (5 bases). Germline V CDR1 and CDR2: MNHEY, SVGAGI. The V end lost 2 bases, the J end lost 7 bases, and 15 bases lay between the germline ends. The CDR3 contains 15 residues. The chain's CDR3 is CASSYGGWGSNEQFL. CDR3 nucleotide sequence: TGTGCCAGCAGTTACGGAGGATGGGGAAGTAATGAGCAGTTCCTC.

This clone ranks as large. The chain's CDR3 is CASSLTGTSGTDTQYF. The DNA of the CDR3 is TGCGCCAGCAGCTTGACCGGGACTAGCGGCACAGATACGCAGTATTTT. The chain couples TRBV5-1 to TRBJ2-3; TRBD2 matches at 10 bases. This CDR3 contains 16 residues. Germline loops: CDR1 SGHRS, CDR2 YFSETQ. Unmatched junction bases numbered 3, after V lost 1 base and J lost 1 base.

A remark on this clone: Other DNA sequences in the same sample also yield this CDR3. V and J are TRBV30 and TRBJ2-7; TRBD1 matches 7 bases. Germline V gene lookup returns CDR1 GTSNPN and CDR2 SVGIG (reference sequence). CDR3 size: 14 residues. Trimming removed 0 bases from V and 4 bases from J; junction bases left unmatched: 6. The chain's CDR3 is CAWSVSGTAYEQYF. The CDR3 nucleotides are TGTGCCTGGAGTGTTTCCGGGACAGCTTACGAGCAGTACTTC.

This clone occurred a few times. The gene calls are TRBV24-1 and TRBJ2-1; 11 nucleotides line up with TRBD2. The CDR3 is made up of 19 amino acids. Germline V gene data show CDR1 as KGHDR and CDR2 as SFDVKD. V lost 2 bases to trimming and J lost 2 bases; unmatched junction nucleotides: 10. The CDR3 sequence is CATSDWGLAASGTYNEQFF. The CDR3 DNA sequence: TGTGCCACCAGTGATTGGGGACTAGCGGCGTCTGGAACCTACAATGAGCAGTTCTTC.

The chain uses TRBV12-3 or TRBV12-4 and TRBJ1-1, with 9 positions matching TRBD1. The CDR3 covers 14 residues. V was clipped by 5 bases and J by 5 bases; unmatched bases: 6. The CDR3 is CASSARTGVTEAFF. CDR3 in DNA: TGTGCCAGCAGTGCCCGGACAGGGGTTACTGAAGCTTTCTTT.

On this clone: One junction end does not reproduce the germline sequence, and a read error may be involved. The V and J genes are TRBV6-4 and TRBJ2-2; the match to TRBD2 covers 7 bases. The V gene's germline CDR1 is MRHNA and CDR2 SNTAGT. CDR3 size: 17 residues. CDR3 coding DNA: TGTGCCAGCAGCAGGTCTGGGGAGGGGATGAACACCGGTGAGCTACTTTTT. Translating gives CASSRSGEGMNTGELLF.

This chain joins TRBV28 and TRBJ1-1; 8 positions agree with TRBD1. The CDR3 runs 13 residues. Per the germline V gene, CDR1 is MDHEN and CDR2 is SYDVKM. J gave up 5 bases and V 5 bases, and 4 bases lay outside the gene matches. The CDR3: CASSLGQGTEAFF. In DNA form, the CDR3 reads TGTGCCAGCAGTCTCGGACAGGGTACTGAAGCTTTCTTT.

V gene TRBV11-2 combines with J gene TRBJ2-1; 12 nucleotides match TRBD2. Trimming took 7 bases from V and 7 from J; bases not matched to a gene: 8. Germline loops: CDR1 SGHAT, CDR2 FQNNGV. There are 15 residues in the CDR3. In nucleotides, the CDR3 is TGTGCCAGCACCATAGGACTAGCGGGAAAAAATGAGCAGTTCTTC. Translating it yields CASTIGLAGKNEQFF.

This chain links TRBV6-1 with TRBJ1-1; 7 bases map to TRBD1. V dropped 7 bases and J dropped 11; count of bases not matched to a gene: 7. The CDR3 is made up of 11 amino acids. The germline V gene encodes CDR1 MNHNS and CDR2 SASEGT. The DNA for the CDR3 is TGTGCCAGCATAGTGGGACAGATCGCTTTCTTT. Translation gives CASIVGQIAFF.

This clone counts as large. The chain carries TRBV2 and TRBJ2-1, with D tentatively TRBD1 (6 bases). V was trimmed by 4 bases and J by 8 bases, leaving 9 bases between them. The CDR3 runs to 12 residues. CDR1 and CDR2 from the germline V gene are SNHLY and FYNNEI. CDR3 amino acids: CASSASGDEQFF. Written as DNA, the CDR3 is TGTGCCAGCAGTGCTTCAGGGGATGAGCAGTTCTTC.

This sequence joins TRBV28 and TRBJ2-7; a possible D gene is TRBD2 (7 bases). The germline CDR1 and CDR2 sequences are MDHEN and SYDVKM. Between the trimmed V and J ends, which lost 5 bases and 3 bases, there was a span of 14 bases. The CDR3 is 14 amino acids. The CDR3 reads CASSPGGNNYEQYF. The CDR3 DNA is TGTGCCAGCAGTCCGGGGGGCAATAACTACGAGCAGTACTTC.

The chain employs TRBV20-1 and TRBJ2-2; D uncertain. The V end was cut by 6 bases, the J end by 1 base, with 12 bases between. CDR3 size: 14 residues. Germline CDR1 DFQATT, CDR2 SNEGSKA (reference sequence). CDR3 coding DNA: TGCAGTGCCCCCTACGCGCGGAACACCGGGGAGCTGTTTTTT. Its protein product is CSAPYARNTGELFF.

A single count supports this clone. The chain uses TRBV7-8 and TRBJ1-5; 7 positions agree with TRBD1. Trimming removed 6 bases from V and 2 bases from J; junction bases left unmatched: 7. The CDR3 extends over 15 amino acids. Per the germline V gene, CDR1 is SGHVS and CDR2 is FQNEAQ. The CDR3 DNA reads as TGTGCCAGCAGTCTGCAGGGGGATCGCAATCAGCCCCAGCATTTT. This codes for CASSLQGDRNQPQHF.

This chain connects TRBV11-2 to TRBJ2-1, with D perhaps given as TRBD1 or TRBD2 (5 bases each). Germline V lookup: CDR1 SGHAT, CDR2 FQNNGV. V was clipped by 0 bases and J by 7 bases, with 16 bases between them. This CDR3 is built from 16 residues. This chain's CDR3 is CASSLEPGPTGNEQFF. Here the CDR3 DNA reads TGTGCCAGCAGCTTAGAGCCGGGACCAACCGGGAATGAGCAGTTCTTC. The full variable domain, rest sourced from reference TRBV11-2 and TRBJ2-1, is EAGVAQSPRYKIIEKRQSVAFWCNPISGHATLYWYQQILGQGPKLLIQFQNNGVVDDSQLPKDRFSAERLKGVDSTLKIQPAKLEDSAVYLCASSLEPGPTGNEQFFGPGTRLTVL.

Judged by abundance, this clone is large (0.1 to 1%). The chain combines TRBV28 with TRBJ1-1; D is ambiguous. CDR3 size: 12 residues. The germline V gene encodes CDR1 MDHEN and CDR2 SYDVKM. Trimming stripped 6 bases from V and 5 bases from J, with 10 bases between. CDR3 bases: TGTGCCAGCAGCACTATTAATACTGAAGCTTTCTTT. The encoded protein is CASSTINTEAFF. The full variable domain, rest sourced from reference TRBV28 and TRBJ1-1, is DVKVTQSSRYLVKRTGEKVFLECVQDMDHENMFWYRQDPGLGLRLIYFSYDVKMKEKGDIPEGYSVSREKKERFSLILESASTNQTSMYLCASSTINTEAFFGQGTRLTVV.

The chain recombines TRBV7-2 with TRBJ2-2; D unclear. The V gene lost 1 base and the J gene lost 7 bases, with 7 bases spanning the gap. In germline, CDR1 is SGHTA, CDR2 FQGNSA. This CDR3 comprises 13 residues. In DNA, the CDR3 is TGTGCCAGCAGCTTAGACCTTGACGGGGAGCTGTTTTTT. This encodes CASSLDLDGELFF.

This CDR3 reads CASSVFGPPYEQYF. The CDR3 coding sequence is TGTGCCAGCAGCGTATTCGGGCCGCCCTACGAGCAGTACTTC. This chain connects TRBV13 to TRBJ2-7; D call uncertain. CDR1 PRHDT and CDR2 FYEKMQ come from the germline V gene (reference sequence). V gave up 5 bases and J gave up 2 bases, with 13 bases separating them. CDR3 length equals 14 residues.

The rearrangement links TRBV30 to TRBJ1-5, with D possibly TRBD1 on 6 matching bases. V shed 7 bases and J shed 5 bases, with 18 bases lying between them. Germline assignment: CDR1 GTSNPN and CDR2 SVGIG (reference sequence). The CDR3 contains 14 residues. Here the CDR3 reads CAFSTGTNYQPQHF. CDR3 bases: TGTGCCTTTTCGACCGGGACAAATTATCAGCCCCAGCATTTT.

This clone was counted at least ten times. This chain joins TRBV27 and TRBJ2-7, with 9 bases lining up with TRBD1. V was pared by 5 bases and J by 3 bases, with 5 bases of the junction left unmatched. Germline V gene sequence: CDR1 MNHEY, CDR2 SMNVEV (reference sequence). The length of the CDR3 is 14 residues. The CDR3 region has the DNA TGTGCCAGCAGTCTAGGGACAGGGAGCTACGAGCAGTACTTC. Its protein is CASSLGTGSYEQYF.

This chain uses TRBV6-1 with TRBJ2-1, with TRBD2 identical over 10 bases. The V gene's germline CDR1 is MNHNS and CDR2 SASEGT. This CDR3 spans 16 amino acids. The J segment lost 7 bases and the V segment lost 6 bases, leaving 12 bases of the junction unmatched. The CDR3, as DNA: TGTGCCAGCAGCCGTCTTCTAGCGGGAGCCCCTAATGAGCAGTTCTTC. Translating gives CASSRLLAGAPNEQFF.